Sequencing of this T cell receptor (beta chain) was carried out in a study of T cell changes during pregnancy in multiple sclerosis. The CDR3 has 18 amino acids. Unmatched junction bases numbered 16, after V lost 4 bases and J lost 2 bases. Per the germline V gene, CDR1 is SGDLS and CDR2 is YYNGEE. Only in-frame clones appear in the TCRdb table, and some are missing; sequencing was by immunoSEQ multiplex PCR. The table includes 85,000 to 100,000 clones, 75% to 95% detected once. The chain links TRBV9 to TRBJ1-2; the match to TRBD1 covers 8 bases. This receptor was taken from a female donor with multiple sclerosis, enrolled in a pregnancy study. Material: peripheral blood, obtained before pregnancy. The CDR3 region has the DNA TGTGCCAGCAGCCTAGGCCAGGACAGGGCAGGCGGCAACTATGGCTACACCTTC. This codes for CASSLGQDRAGGNYGYTF.